The table lists the clone carrying this T cell receptor (beta chain) with a few counts. As yet, its antigen is unknown. The data belong to a study of T cell repertoires in cytomegalovirus infection. Across the whole study: Recently identified HLA-C-restricted and well-studied HLA-B-restricted CMV epitopes were used. Through public TCR beta signatures, both CMV infection and matching HLA type were indicated. Study-wide findings and caveats: In two of eight donors, the top clonotype was HLA-C-restricted CMV-specific. CMV carriers having the relevant HLA were flagged by cumulative public TCR beta family frequency.

TCRdb fed the reads into MiXCR, producing one record per CDR3 protein. The sample has 250,000 to 300,000 distinct CDR3 sequences, 22% seen once. Sequenced material: cultured PBMCs, taken from culture after CMV antigen stimulation. The clonotype comes from a human donor in good health (CMV status not recorded). Some clones in this sample may be carry-over from other donors' samples.

The CDR3: CATSDFPGGIGDTQYF. The CDR3 bases are TGTGCCACCAGTGATTTTCCAGGGGGCATTGGAGATACGCAGTATTTT. The rearrangement links TRBV24-1 to TRBJ2-3; TRBD1 matches at 8 bases. This CDR3 comprises 16 residues. The J segment lost 5 bases and the V segment lost 1 base, leaving 7 bases of the junction unmatched. Germline CDR1 is KGHDR and CDR2 is SFDVKD.